This is a list of T cell receptor beta chains from one sample in a study of blood T cells in healthy people across ages. TCRdb reprocessed the 5' RACE reads with MiXCR, giving one entry per CDR3 protein. The sample has around 800,000 distinct CDR3 sequences; 25% to 30% are singletons. These data were also filed under a second study, of T cells of mothers and their children.

Material: blood. The receptors derive from a boy aged 10-17 years in good health. Each CDR3 is given with its conserved first and last residue. A D gene is named only where the DNA matches it firmly. Rows give clone size only sometimes, using once, few, many, or a class for an expanded clone.

J: TRBJ2-7
D: NA
V: TRBV6-1
size: NA
CDR3: CASRIGAFAYEQYF
DNA: TGTGCCAGCCGGATCGGGGCTTTTGCTTACGAGCAGTACTTC

J: TRBJ2-2
D: NA
V: TRBV3-1
size: once
CDR3: CASSQGPLNTGELFF
DNA: TGTGCCAGCAGCCAAGGTCCGCTGAACACCGGGGAGCTGTTTTTT

J: TRBJ2-1
D: TRBD2
V: TRBV11-2
size: few
CDR3: CASSSRTSNEQFF
DNA: TGTGCCAGCAGCTCGAGGACTAGTAATGAGCAGTTCTTC

J: TRBJ2-3
D: NA
V: TRBV19
size: NA
CDR3: CASSTGSDTQYF
DNA: TGTGCCAGTAGTACCGGGTCAGATACGCAGTATTTT

J: TRBJ1-2
D: NA
V: TRBV12-3/TRBV12-4
size: NA
CDR3: CASSITGRYGYTF
DNA: TGTGCCAGCAGCATTACAGGGCGCTATGGCTACACCTTC

J: TRBJ1-1
D: NA
V: TRBV11-2
size: few
CDR3: CASSLDGAGDTEAFF
DNA: TGTGCCAGCAGCTTAGACGGGGCGGGGGACACTGAAGCTTTCTTT

J: TRBJ1-1
D: NA
V: TRBV2
size: NA
CDR3: CASSETALGSNTEAFF
DNA: TGTGCCAGCAGTGAAACTGCCCTTGGGAGCAACACTGAAGCTTTCTTT

J: TRBJ2-3
D: TRBD2
V: TRBV20-1
size: NA
CDR3: CSATRTSGGEDTQYF
DNA: TGCAGTGCTACAAGGACTAGCGGGGGGGAAGATACGCAGTATTTT

J: TRBJ2-1
D: NA
V: TRBV7-9
size: NA
CDR3: CASSLAYLGARYNEQSF
DNA: TGTGCCAGCAGCTTAGCGTACCTGGGGGCGCGATACAATGAGCAGTCCTTC

J: TRBJ2-5
D: TRBD2
V: TRBV7-6
size: few
CDR3: CASSLVPGGGETQYF
DNA: TGTGCCAGCAGCCTCGTACCGGGGGGAGGAGAGACCCAGTACTTC

J: TRBJ2-7
D: NA
V: TRBV5-1
size: NA
CDR3: CASSLQGRHEQYF
DNA: TGCGCCAGCAGCTTGCAGGGTAGGCACGAGCAGTACTTC

J: TRBJ1-1
D: NA
V: TRBV5-1
size: few
CDR3: CASSTTGEWNTEAFF
DNA: TGCGCCAGCAGTACTACGGGTGAATGGAACACTGAAGCTTTCTTT

J: TRBJ1-5
D: TRBD1
V: TRBV12-3/TRBV12-4
size: NA
CDR3: CASSSETGVSNQPQHF
DNA: TGTGCCAGCAGTTCCGAGACAGGGGTAAGCAATCAGCCCCAGCATTTT

J: TRBJ2-7
D: TRBD1
V: TRBV18
size: NA
CDR3: CASSTSGQGAGESYEQYF
DNA: TGTGCCAGCTCAACCAGCGGACAGGGGGCGGGTGAGAGCTACGAGCAGTACTTC

J: TRBJ1-6
D: NA
V: TRBV5-1
size: few
CDR3: CASSLQTGAGSPLHF
DNA: TGCGCCAGCAGCTTACAAACAGGTGCTGGTTCACCCCTCCACTTT

J: TRBJ2-7
D: NA
V: TRBV18
size: few
CDR3: CASSSLDAPSYEQYF
DNA: TGTGCCAGCTCATCGCTGGACGCCCCGTCCTACGAGCAGTACTTC

J: TRBJ1-5
D: NA
V: TRBV2
size: few
CDR3: CASRTDRRPNQPQHF
DNA: TGTGCCAGCAGGACCGACAGACGTCCCAATCAGCCCCAGCATTTT

J: TRBJ1-4
D: NA
V: TRBV10-2
size: NA
CDR3: CASSGDGKVVGLFF
DNA: TGCGCCAGCAGCGGGGACGGAAAGGTAGTTGGCCTGTTTTTT

J: TRBJ2-4
D: NA
V: TRBV4-1
size: few
CDR3: CASSQGGHLAKNIQYF
DNA: TGCGCCAGCAGCCAAGGGGGACACTTAGCCAAAAACATTCAGTACTTC

J: TRBJ2-7
D: NA
V: TRBV12-5
size: few
CDR3: CASGLSPYEQYF
DNA: TGTGCTAGTGGTTTGTCCCCCTACGAGCAGTACTTC

J: TRBJ2-7
D: NA
V: TRBV5-1
size: few
CDR3: CASSLEGMSYEQYF
DNA: TGCGCCAGCAGCTTGGAAGGGATGTCCTACGAGCAGTACTTC

J: TRBJ1-1
D: NA
V: TRBV20-1
size: NA
CDR3: CSAREAGLLNTEAFF
DNA: TGCAGTGCTAGAGAAGCTGGACTACTGAACACTGAAGCTTTCTTT

J: TRBJ2-3
D: NA
V: TRBV29-1
size: once
CDR3: CSVEPGADTQYF
DNA: TGCAGCGTTGAACCCGGTGCGGATACGCAGTATTTT

J: TRBJ2-1
D: NA
V: TRBV7-6
size: NA
CDR3: CASRASAWGEQFF
DNA: TGTGCCAGCAGGGCTAGCGCGTGGGGGGAGCAGTTCTTC

J: TRBJ2-6
D: TRBD1
V: TRBV6-6
size: NA
CDR3: CASSSTGVSGANVRTF
DNA: TGTGCCAGCAGTTCAACAGGGGTCTCTGGGGCCAACGTCCGGACTTTC

J: TRBJ2-4
D: NA
V: TRBV20-1
size: few
CDR3: CSASTSPAAKNIQYF
DNA: TGCAGTGCTAGTACGAGTCCGGCAGCCAAAAACATTCAGTACTTC

J: TRBJ1-4
D: NA
V: TRBV6-1
size: NA
CDR3: CASSVPADANEKLFF
DNA: TGTGCCAGCAGTGTTCCGGCGGACGCTAATGAAAAACTGTTTTTT

J: TRBJ1-5
D: NA
V: TRBV7-9
size: NA
CDR3: CASERYQPQHF
DNA: TGTGCCAGCGAAAGATATCAGCCCCAGCATTTT

J: TRBJ2-2
D: NA
V: TRBV12-3/TRBV12-4
size: NA
CDR3: CASIFVSGELFF
DNA: TGTGCCAGCATTTTTGTGTCCGGGGAGCTGTTTTTT

J: TRBJ1-5
D: NA
V: TRBV20-1
size: NA
CDR3: CSAVPGMSNQPQHF
DNA: TGCAGTGCCGTTCCAGGGATGAGCAATCAGCCCCAGCATTTT

J: TRBJ2-2
D: NA
V: TRBV13
size: NA
CDR3: CASSLGRWDTNTGELFF
DNA: TGTGCCAGCAGCTTAGGAAGGTGGGATACGAACACCGGGGAGCTGTTTTTT

J: TRBJ1-1
D: NA
V: TRBV7-9
size: few
CDR3: CASSQPHYANTEAFF
DNA: TGTGCCAGCAGCCAACCCCATTATGCGAACACTGAAGCTTTCTTT

J: TRBJ1-2
D: NA
V: TRBV29-1
size: few
CDR3: CSVHDRSIDGYTF
DNA: TGCAGCGTTCATGACAGGAGCATTGATGGCTACACCTTC

J: TRBJ1-4
D: TRBD1
V: TRBV29-1
size: many
CDR3: CSVGGTGASNEKLFF
DNA: TGCAGCGTTGGAGGGACAGGGGCTTCTAATGAAAAACTGTTTTTT

J: TRBJ2-1
D: TRBD2
V: TRBV29-1
size: NA
CDR3: CSVEGLAGGQGEQFF
DNA: TGCAGCGTTGAAGGCCTAGCGGGGGGGCAAGGTGAGCAGTTCTTC

J: TRBJ2-5
D: TRBD2
V: TRBV20-1
size: NA
CDR3: CSASAGEETQYF
DNA: TGCAGTGCTAGTGCGGGGGAAGAGACCCAGTACTTC

J: TRBJ2-5
D: NA
V: TRBV18
size: NA
CDR3: CASSPNLETQYF
DNA: TGTGCCAGCTCACCAAACTTGGAGACCCAGTACTTC

J: TRBJ2-7
D: NA
V: TRBV20-1
size: NA
CDR3: CSASRRGGSYEQYF
DNA: TGCAGTGCCTCGAGGAGGGGAGGCTCCTACGAGCAGTACTTC

J: TRBJ2-7
D: NA
V: TRBV6-2/TRBV6-3
size: NA
CDR3: CASSYAGHPPYEQYF
DNA: TGTGCCAGCAGCTACGCGGGGCATCCCCCCTACGAGCAGTACTTC

J: TRBJ2-7
D: NA
V: TRBV5-1
size: NA
CDR3: CASSLAFGRGYEQYF
DNA: TGCGCCAGCAGCTTGGCCTTTGGTCGCGGGTACGAGCAGTACTTC

J: TRBJ1-2
D: TRBD1
V: TRBV29-1
size: few
CDR3: CSADMRTGGNYGYTF
DNA: TGCAGCGCAGACATGAGGACAGGGGGCAACTATGGCTACACCTTC

J: TRBJ2-5
D: NA
V: TRBV6-5
size: NA
CDR3: CASSYSGGTGQETQYF
DNA: TGTGCCAGCAGTTACTCGGGGGGGACAGGTCAAGAGACCCAGTACTTC

J: TRBJ2-1
D: TRBD2
V: TRBV12-5
size: NA
CDR3: CASWGGRNEQFF
DNA: TGTGCTAGCTGGGGGGGACGAAATGAGCAGTTCTTC

J: TRBJ2-7
D: TRBD1
V: TRBV4-1
size: few
CDR3: CASSHPGTGSYEQYF
DNA: TGCGCCAGCAGCCATCCCGGGACAGGGTCCTACGAGCAGTACTTC

J: TRBJ1-3
D: TRBD1
V: TRBV29-1
size: few
CDR3: CSGRGSGTARDTIYF
DNA: TGCAGCGGGAGGGGCTCCGGGACAGCGAGAGACACCATATATTTT

J: TRBJ2-7
D: NA
V: TRBV12-3/TRBV12-4
size: few
CDR3: CASSPPDRTFYEQYF
DNA: TGTGCCAGCAGCCCCCCCGACAGGACTTTCTACGAGCAGTACTTC

J: TRBJ2-7
D: NA
V: TRBV28
size: few
CDR3: CASKKGFYEQYF
DNA: TGTGCCAGCAAGAAGGGGTTCTACGAGCAGTACTTC

J: TRBJ1-5
D: NA
V: TRBV6-1
size: once
CDR3: CASSVRPEGNQPQHF
DNA: TGTGCCAGCAGTGTACGCCCGGAGGGAAATCAGCCCCAGCATTTT

J: TRBJ2-2
D: NA
V: TRBV9
size: few
CDR3: CASSDWAGELFF
DNA: TGTGCCAGCAGCGACTGGGCCGGGGAGCTGTTTTTT

J: TRBJ2-1
D: TRBD2
V: TRBV5-1
size: few
CDR3: CASATATSGADNEQFF
DNA: TGCGCCAGCGCAACCGCGACTAGCGGGGCGGACAATGAGCAGTTCTTC

J: TRBJ2-5
D: NA
V: TRBV6-1
size: NA
CDR3: CASSDNRQLTQYF
DNA: TGTGCCAGCAGTGACAACCGACAGTTGACCCAGTACTTC

J: TRBJ2-5
D: NA
V: TRBV24-1
size: NA
CDR3: CATSDNKGGETQYF
DNA: TGTGCCACCAGTGACAACAAGGGCGGTGAGACCCAGTACTTC

J: TRBJ2-5
D: TRBD1
V: TRBV4-1
size: NA
CDR3: CASSRLQGEETQYF
DNA: TGCGCCAGCAGCCGACTACAGGGGGAAGAGACCCAGTACTTC

J: TRBJ1-4
D: NA
V: TRBV7-9
size: NA
CDR3: CASSFGRSEKLFF
DNA: TGTGCCAGCAGCTTCGGACGGTCCGAAAAACTGTTTTTT